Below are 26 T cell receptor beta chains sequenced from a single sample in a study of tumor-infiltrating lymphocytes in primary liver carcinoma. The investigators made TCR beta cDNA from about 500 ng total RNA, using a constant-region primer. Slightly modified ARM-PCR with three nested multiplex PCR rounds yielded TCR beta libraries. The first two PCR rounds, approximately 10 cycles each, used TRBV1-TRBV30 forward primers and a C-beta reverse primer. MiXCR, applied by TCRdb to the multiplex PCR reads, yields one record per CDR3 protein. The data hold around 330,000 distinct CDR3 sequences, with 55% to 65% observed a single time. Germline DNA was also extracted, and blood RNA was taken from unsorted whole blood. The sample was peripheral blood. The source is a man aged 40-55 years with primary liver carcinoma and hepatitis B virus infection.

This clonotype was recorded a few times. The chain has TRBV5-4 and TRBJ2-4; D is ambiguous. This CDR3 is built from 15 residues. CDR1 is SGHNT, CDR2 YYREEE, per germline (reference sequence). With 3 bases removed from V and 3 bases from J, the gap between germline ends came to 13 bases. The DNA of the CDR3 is TGTGCCAGCAGCTCCCCTAGTAGCAACAAAAACATTCAGTACTTC. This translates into CASSSPSSNKNIQYF.

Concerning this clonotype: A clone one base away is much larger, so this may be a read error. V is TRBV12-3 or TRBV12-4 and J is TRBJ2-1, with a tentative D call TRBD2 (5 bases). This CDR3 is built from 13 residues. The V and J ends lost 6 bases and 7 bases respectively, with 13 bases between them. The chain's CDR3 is CASRNEGLNEQFF. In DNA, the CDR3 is TGTGCCAGCAGGAACGAGGGCTTGAATGAGCAGTTCTTC.

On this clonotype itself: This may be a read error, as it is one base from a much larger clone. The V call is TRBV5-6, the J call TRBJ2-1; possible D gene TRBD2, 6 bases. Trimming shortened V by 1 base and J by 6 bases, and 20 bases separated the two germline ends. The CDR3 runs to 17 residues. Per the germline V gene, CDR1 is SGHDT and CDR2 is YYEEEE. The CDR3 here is CASSLRVSSDPTNEQFF. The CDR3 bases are TGTGCCAGCAGCTTGCGGGTCTCTAGCGATCCTACCAATGAGCAGTTCTTC.

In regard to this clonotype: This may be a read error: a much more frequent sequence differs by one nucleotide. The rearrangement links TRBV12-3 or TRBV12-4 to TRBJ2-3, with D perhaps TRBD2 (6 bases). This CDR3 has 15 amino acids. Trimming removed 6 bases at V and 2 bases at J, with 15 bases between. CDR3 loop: CASRIPGLITDTQYF. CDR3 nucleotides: TGTGCCAGCAGGATCCCGGGACTTATCACAGATACGCAGTATTTT.

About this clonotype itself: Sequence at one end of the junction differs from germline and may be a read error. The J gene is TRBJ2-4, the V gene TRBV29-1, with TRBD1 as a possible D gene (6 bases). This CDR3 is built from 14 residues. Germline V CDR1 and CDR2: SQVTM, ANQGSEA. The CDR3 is CSVWDTLARNIQYF. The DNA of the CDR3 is TGCAGCGTCTGGGACACCCTAGCCAGAAACATTCAGTACTTC.

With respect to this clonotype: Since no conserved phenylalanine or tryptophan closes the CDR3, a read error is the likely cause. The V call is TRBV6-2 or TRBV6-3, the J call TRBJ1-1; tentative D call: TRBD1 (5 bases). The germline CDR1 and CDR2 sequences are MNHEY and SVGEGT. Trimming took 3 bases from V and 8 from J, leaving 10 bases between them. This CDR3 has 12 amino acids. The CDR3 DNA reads TGTGCCAGCAGTTATAAGGGACTGGAAGCTTTCGTT. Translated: CASSYKGLEAFV.

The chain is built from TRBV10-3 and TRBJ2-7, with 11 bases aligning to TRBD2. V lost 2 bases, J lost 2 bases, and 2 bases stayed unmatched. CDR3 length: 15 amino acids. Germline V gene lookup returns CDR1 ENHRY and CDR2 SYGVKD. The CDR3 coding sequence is TGTGCCATCAGTGAGCCGGGACTAGCGGCCTACGAGCAGTACTTC. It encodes CAISEPGLAAYEQYF.

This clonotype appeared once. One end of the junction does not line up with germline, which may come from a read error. The DNA of the CDR3 is TGTGCCAGCAGTCACTCGCGGGTCGGCAAAAACATTCAGTACTTC. Amino acids: CASSHSRVGKNIQYF. J is TRBJ2-4 and V is TRBV6-5, with D perhaps TRBD2 (5 bases). The CDR3 has 15 residues. Germline V gene data show CDR1 as MNHEY and CDR2 as SVGAGI.

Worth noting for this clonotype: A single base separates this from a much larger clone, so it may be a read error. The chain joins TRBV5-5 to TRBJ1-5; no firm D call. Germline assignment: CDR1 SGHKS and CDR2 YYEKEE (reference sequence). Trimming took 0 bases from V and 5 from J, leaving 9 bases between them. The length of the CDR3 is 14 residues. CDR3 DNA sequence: TGTGCCAGCAGCTTGGTGTCAAAAGATCAGCCCCAGCATTTT. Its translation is CASSLVSKDQPQHF.

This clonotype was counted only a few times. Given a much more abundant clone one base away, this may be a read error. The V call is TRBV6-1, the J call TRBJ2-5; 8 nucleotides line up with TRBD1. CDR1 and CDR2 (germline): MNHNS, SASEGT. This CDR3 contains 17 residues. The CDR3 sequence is CASRPYQRQGSEETQCF. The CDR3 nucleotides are TGTGCCAGCAGGCCCTACCAGAGACAGGGGAGTGAAGAGACCCAGTGCTTC.

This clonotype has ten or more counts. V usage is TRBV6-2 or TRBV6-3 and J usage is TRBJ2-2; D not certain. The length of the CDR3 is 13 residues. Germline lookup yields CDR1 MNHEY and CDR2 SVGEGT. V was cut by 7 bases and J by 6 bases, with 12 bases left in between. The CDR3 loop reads CASTNHGAGELFF. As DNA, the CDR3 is TGTGCCAGCACCAACCACGGCGCCGGGGAGCTGTTTTTT.

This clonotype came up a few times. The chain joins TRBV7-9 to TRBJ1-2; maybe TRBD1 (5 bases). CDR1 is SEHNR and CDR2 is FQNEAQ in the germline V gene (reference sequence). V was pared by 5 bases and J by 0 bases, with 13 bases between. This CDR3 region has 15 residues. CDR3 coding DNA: TGTGCCAGCAGCAGACAGATTCACTCTAACTATGGCTACACCTTC. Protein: CASSRQIHSNYGYTF.

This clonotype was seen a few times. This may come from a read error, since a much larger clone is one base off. CDR3 in amino acids: CTSNNHRDTEAFF. The CDR3 DNA sequence: TGTACCAGCAATAACCATAGGGACACTGAAGCTTTCTTT. V gene TRBV6-2 or TRBV6-3 combines with J gene TRBJ1-1; D gene ambiguous. The CDR3 covers 13 residues. In germline, CDR1 is MNHEY, CDR2 SVGEGT.

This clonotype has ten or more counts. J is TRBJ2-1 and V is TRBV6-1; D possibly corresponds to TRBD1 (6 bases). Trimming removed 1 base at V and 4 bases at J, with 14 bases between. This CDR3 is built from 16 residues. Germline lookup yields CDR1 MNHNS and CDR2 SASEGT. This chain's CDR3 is CASSEEVGGRYNEQFF. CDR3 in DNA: TGTGCCAGCAGTGAAGAGGTAGGGGGTAGGTACAATGAGCAGTTCTTC.

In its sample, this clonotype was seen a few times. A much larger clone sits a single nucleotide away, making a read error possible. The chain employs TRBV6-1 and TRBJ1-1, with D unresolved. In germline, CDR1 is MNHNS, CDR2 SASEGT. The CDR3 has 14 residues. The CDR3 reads CASLQNSVGTEALF. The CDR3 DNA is TGTGCCAGCCTGCAGAATTCAGTAGGTACTGAAGCTTTATTT.

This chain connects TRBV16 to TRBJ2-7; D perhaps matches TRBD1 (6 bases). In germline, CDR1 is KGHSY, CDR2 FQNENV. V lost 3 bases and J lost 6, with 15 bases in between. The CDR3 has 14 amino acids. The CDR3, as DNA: TGTGCCAGCAGCCAGGGGGCAACCTGGGCCGAGCAGTACTTC. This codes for CASSQGATWAEQYF.

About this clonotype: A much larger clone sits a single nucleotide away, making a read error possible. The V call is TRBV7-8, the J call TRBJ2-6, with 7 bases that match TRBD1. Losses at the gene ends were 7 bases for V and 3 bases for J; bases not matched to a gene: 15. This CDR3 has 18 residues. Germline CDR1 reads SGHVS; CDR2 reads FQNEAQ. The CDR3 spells CASIPYGQDGYGANVLTF. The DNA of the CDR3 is TGTGCCAGCATCCCATACGGACAGGACGGCTATGGGGCCAACGTCCTGACTTTC.

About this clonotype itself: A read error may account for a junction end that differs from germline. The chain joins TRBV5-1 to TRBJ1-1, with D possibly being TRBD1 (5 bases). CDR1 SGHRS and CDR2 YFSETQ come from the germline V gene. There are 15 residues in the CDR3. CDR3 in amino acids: CASSIGAGDLTEAFF. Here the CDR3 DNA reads TGCGCCAGCAGCATCGGGGCGGGGGATCTCACTGAGGCTTTCTTT.

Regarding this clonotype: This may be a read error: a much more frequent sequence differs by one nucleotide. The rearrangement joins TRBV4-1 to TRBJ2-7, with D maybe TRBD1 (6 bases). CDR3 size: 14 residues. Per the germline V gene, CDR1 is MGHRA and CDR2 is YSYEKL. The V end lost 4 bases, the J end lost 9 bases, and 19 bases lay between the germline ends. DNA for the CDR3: TGCGCCAGCAGCCCGGCGGACAGTCCTACGGCGCAGTACTTC. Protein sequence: CASSPADSPTAQYF.

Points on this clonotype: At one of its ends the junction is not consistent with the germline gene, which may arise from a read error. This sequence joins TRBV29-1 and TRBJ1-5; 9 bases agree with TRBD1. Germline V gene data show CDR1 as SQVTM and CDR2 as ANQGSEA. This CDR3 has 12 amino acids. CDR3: CSVGTGELPQDF. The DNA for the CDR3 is TGCAGCGTTGGGACAGGGGAACTGCCCCAGGATTTT.

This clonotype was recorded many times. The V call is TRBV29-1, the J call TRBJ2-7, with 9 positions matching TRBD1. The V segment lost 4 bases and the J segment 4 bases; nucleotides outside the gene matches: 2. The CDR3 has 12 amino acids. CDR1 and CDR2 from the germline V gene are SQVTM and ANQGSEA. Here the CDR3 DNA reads TGCAGCGTTGGGACAGGGGTGTACGAGCAGTACTTC. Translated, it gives CSVGTGVYEQYF.

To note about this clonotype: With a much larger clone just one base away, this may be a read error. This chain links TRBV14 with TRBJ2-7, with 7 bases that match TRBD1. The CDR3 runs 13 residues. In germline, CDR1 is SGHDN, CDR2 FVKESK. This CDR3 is CDSSPTGPYEQYF. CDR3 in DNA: TGTGACAGCAGCCCGACAGGGCCCTACGAGCAGTACTTC.

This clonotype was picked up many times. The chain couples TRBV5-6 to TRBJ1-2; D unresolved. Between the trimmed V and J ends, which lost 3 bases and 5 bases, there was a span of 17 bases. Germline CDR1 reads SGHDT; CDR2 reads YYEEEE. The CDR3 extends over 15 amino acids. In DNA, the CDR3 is TGTGCCAGCAGCTGGCGGGCTTCTCCCCAGTATGGCTACACCTTC. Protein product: CASSWRASPQYGYTF.

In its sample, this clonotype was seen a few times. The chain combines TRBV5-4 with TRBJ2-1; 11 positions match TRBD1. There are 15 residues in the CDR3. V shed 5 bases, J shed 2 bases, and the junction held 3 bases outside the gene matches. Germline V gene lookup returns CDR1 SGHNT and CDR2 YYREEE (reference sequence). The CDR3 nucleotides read TGTGCCAGCAGACGGGGACAGGGGGCCTACAATGAGCAGTTCTTC. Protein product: CASRRGQGAYNEQFF. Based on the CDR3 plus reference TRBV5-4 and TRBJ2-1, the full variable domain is ETGVTQSPTHLIKTRGQQVTLRCSSQSGHNTVSWYQQALGQGPQFIFQYYREEENGRGNFPPRFSGLQFPNYSSELNVNALELDDSALYLCASRRGQGAYNEQFFGPGTRLTVL.

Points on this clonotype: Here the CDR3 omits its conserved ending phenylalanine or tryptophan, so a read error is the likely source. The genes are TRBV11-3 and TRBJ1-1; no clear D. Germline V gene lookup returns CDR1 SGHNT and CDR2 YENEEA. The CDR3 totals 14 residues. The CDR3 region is CTSSLDLSRPEAFL. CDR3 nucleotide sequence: TGTACCAGCAGCTTAGATCTCTCCCGCCCTGAAGCTTTCCTT.

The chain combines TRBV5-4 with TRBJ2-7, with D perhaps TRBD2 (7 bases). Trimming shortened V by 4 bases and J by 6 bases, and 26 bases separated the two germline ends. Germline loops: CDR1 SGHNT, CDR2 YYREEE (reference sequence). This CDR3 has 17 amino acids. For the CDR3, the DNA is TGTGCCAGCAGCCCGGGACTCCGACAGGTGAGGGAGGGCGAGCAGTACTTC. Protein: CASSPGLRQVREGEQYF.